These 2 T cell receptor beta chains were sequenced from one sample in a study of T cell changes during pregnancy in multiple sclerosis. Libraries were prepared by immunoSEQ multiplex PCR; TCRdb keeps only in-frame clonotypes and omits some of them. This table holds tens of thousands of clones, 85% to 95% found once. Specimen: CD4+ T cells from peripheral blood mononuclear cells, collected in the second trimester of pregnancy. The receptors derive from a female donor with multiple sclerosis, enrolled in a pregnancy study.

This chain uses TRBV6-6 with TRBJ1-1, with 10 bases fitting TRBD1. Losses at the gene ends were 6 bases for V and 3 bases for J; bases not matched to a gene: 1. This CDR3 contains 13 residues. In germline, CDR1 is MNHNY, CDR2 SVGAGI (reference sequence). The CDR3 spells CASSGTGDTEAFF. Here the CDR3 DNA reads TGTGCCAGCAGCGGGACAGGGGACACTGAAGCTTTCTTT.

V and J are TRBV19 and TRBJ2-7; 8 bases align to TRBD1. The CDR3 is 15 amino acids. Germline V gene sequence: CDR1 LNHDA, CDR2 SQIVND (reference sequence). V shed 3 bases and J 5 bases; nucleotides not matched to a gene: 9. The CDR3 spells CASSISWTGLDEQYF. The CDR3 DNA reads TGTGCCAGTAGTATCTCCTGGACAGGGCTCGACGAGCAGTACTTC.